The rows below give T cell receptor beta chains drawn from one sample of a study of regulatory T cells in long-lasting Graves disease. TCRdb fed the multiplex PCR reads into MiXCR, producing one record per CDR3 protein. Of over 350,000 distinct CDR3 sequences detected, 20% to 25% appear once; the ten largest clones hold under 25%. The sample was peripheral blood mononuclear cells (PBMCs), taken when the disease was refractory, from a patient treated with antithyroid drugs. Every receptor here comes from a female donor with Graves disease. The CDR3 runs from the conserved cysteine through the conserved F or W. The order of the fields is V gene, J gene, D gene, clone size, CDR3 DNA, CDR3 protein. The D gene is left open where the match is weak. Part of the rows lack a size; the others show once, few, many or a class for expanded clones.

TRBV9	TRBJ2-7	-	many	TGTGCCAGCAGCGTACCCCAGGAGGGGTACCCTAGATACGAGCAGTACTTC	CASSVPQEGYPRYEQYF
TRBV6-1	TRBJ1-4	TRBD1	few	TGTGCCAGCAGTGAAGGGGACAGGGGTCTCAATGAAAAACTGTTTTTT	CASSEGDRGLNEKLFF
TRBV20-1	TRBJ1-4	-	many	TGCAGTGCTACCGCATACTCTACGGAGGCTAATGAAAAACTGTTTTTT	CSATAYSTEANEKLFF
TRBV5-6	TRBJ2-7	-	-	TGTGCCAGCAACGAAGACCGTGGGCCGGTTTACGAGCAGTACTTC	CASNEDRGPVYEQYF
TRBV20-1	TRBJ2-7	TRBD1	few	TGCAGTGCTCCTCAATTCGACAGGGGGACCTACGAGCAGTACTTC	CSAPQFDRGTYEQYF
TRBV12-3/TRBV12-4	TRBJ2-1	-	-	TGTGCCATCAAGTTAGCAGCAAAGCAGTTCTTC	CAIKLAAKQFF
TRBV29-1	TRBJ1-2	TRBD1	-	TGCAGCGTTGACGGGACAGAAGCTAACTATGGCTACACCTTC	CSVDGTEANYGYTF
TRBV6-1	TRBJ1-1	-	many	TGTGCCAGCACCCACGAATGGGACAAAAACACTGAAGCTTTCTTT	CASTHEWDKNTEAFF
TRBV29-1	TRBJ2-5	TRBD1	-	TGCAGCGTTGAAGATTGGGACAGTACCCTCCAAGAGACCCAGTACTTC	CSVEDWDSTLQETQYF
TRBV28	TRBJ1-5	-	many	TGTGCCAGCAGTCTTGGGGGTTCTAGCAATCAGCCCCAGCATTTT	CASSLGGSSNQPQHF
TRBV6-1	TRBJ2-2	-	few	TGTGCCAGCATAGACCCGCCGGGACAGAACACCGGGGAGCTGTTTTTT	CASIDPPGQNTGELFF
TRBV28	TRBJ2-1	TRBD1	-	TGTGCCAGCACCCTGACAGGGCCGGGCGATGAGCAGTTCTTC	CASTLTGPGDEQFF
TRBV2	TRBJ1-1	-	many	TGTGCCAGCAGCGCGGGGCGATTCATGAACACTGAAGCTTTCTTT	CASSAGRFMNTEAFF
TRBV6-1	TRBJ1-1	-	many	TGTGCCAGCACCCGCGGGGGGGGGGGGACTGAAGCTTTCTTT	CASTRGGGGTEAFF
TRBV10-3	TRBJ1-5	-	many	TGTGCCATCAGTGAGGCAGGAGACTCCAATCAGCCCCAGCATTTT	CAISEAGDSNQPQHF
TRBV19	TRBJ1-4	-	-	TGTGCCAGTAGTGGACATGTTCGCGGTGAAAAACTGTTTTTT	CASSGHVRGEKLFF
TRBV12-3/TRBV12-4	TRBJ2-7	TRBD1	many	TGTGCCAGCAGTGGGGCGACAGGGCGCGAGCAGTACTTC	CASSGATGREQYF
TRBV6-5	TRBJ2-7	TRBD2	-	TGTGCCAGCAGTTACGTCTCAGAGAAAATAGCGGGAGTTACCTACGAGCAGTACTTC	CASSYVSEKIAGVTYEQYF
TRBV7-2	TRBJ2-5	-	many	TGTGCCAGCAGCTCGCGGGTGGGCCAAGAGACCCAGTACTTC	CASSSRVGQETQYF
TRBV7-9	TRBJ2-6	TRBD1	few	TGTGCCAGCACCTTCCGGACAGGGGGGCCCGGGGCCAACGTCCTGACTTTC	CASTFRTGGPGANVLTF
TRBV2	TRBJ2-3	-	few	TGTGCCAGTAAACGGGTCGGCGGGATAGCAGATACGCAGTATTTT	CASKRVGGIADTQYF
TRBV10-3	TRBJ2-1	TRBD2	-	TGTGCCATAGGGACTAGCGGGAGGGCCGAAAATGAGCAGTTCTTC	CAIGTSGRAENEQFF
TRBV29-1	TRBJ1-1	-	few	TGCAGCGTTGGTGGGGGGACCTTGAACACTGAAGCTTTCTTT	CSVGGGTLNTEAFF
TRBV4-3	TRBJ1-3	-	few	TGCGCCAGCAGCCAAGCCGGGGACGTGAACACCATATATTTT	CASSQAGDVNTIYF